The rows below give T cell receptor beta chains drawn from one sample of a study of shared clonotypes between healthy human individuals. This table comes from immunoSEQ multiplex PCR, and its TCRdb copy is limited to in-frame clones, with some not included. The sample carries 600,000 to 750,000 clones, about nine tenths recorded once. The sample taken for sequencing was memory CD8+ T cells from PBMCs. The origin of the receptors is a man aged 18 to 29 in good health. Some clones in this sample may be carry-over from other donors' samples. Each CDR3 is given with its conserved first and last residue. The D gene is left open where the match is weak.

CDR3 protein: CASSFYRDSHEQYF
CDR3 DNA: TGCGCCAGCAGCTTTTACAGGGATAGCCACGAGCAGTACTTC
V gene: TRBV5-1
D gene: NA
J gene: TRBJ2-7

CDR3 protein: CASSFLAGDQLPPDTQYF
CDR3 DNA: TGTGCCAGCAGTTTCCTAGCGGGAGATCAACTTCCCCCAGATACGCAGTATTTT
V gene: TRBV28
D gene: TRBD2
J gene: TRBJ2-3

CDR3 protein: CASSYRPKSSYEQYF
CDR3 DNA: TGTGCCAGCAGTTATAGACCAAAGAGCTCCTACGAGCAGTACTTC
V gene: TRBV28
D gene: NA
J gene: TRBJ2-7

CDR3 protein: CASSDDGNTGELFF
CDR3 DNA: TGTGCCAGCAGTGACGACGGAAACACCGGGGAGCTGTTTTTT
V gene: TRBV6-4
D gene: NA
J gene: TRBJ2-2

CDR3 protein: CASRKGTGNTIYF
CDR3 DNA: TGTGCCAGCAGAAAGGGGACTGGAAACACCATATATTTT
V gene: TRBV5-4
D gene: NA
J gene: TRBJ1-3

CDR3 protein: CASSVQGRSTDTQYF
CDR3 DNA: TGTGCCAGCAGTGTACAGGGGAGGAGCACAGATACGCAGTATTTT
V gene: TRBV6-1
D gene: NA
J gene: TRBJ2-3

CDR3 protein: CASSMRRAAVNEKLFF
CDR3 DNA: TGTGCCAGTAGTATGAGGAGGGCAGCGGTGAATGAAAAACTGTTTTTT
V gene: TRBV19
D gene: NA
J gene: TRBJ1-4

CDR3 protein: CASTGGGENTQYF
CDR3 DNA: TGTGCCAGCACTGGCGGGGGCGAGAATACGCAGTATTTT
V gene: TRBV27
D gene: NA
J gene: TRBJ2-3

CDR3 protein: CASSQKGARGQETQYF
CDR3 DNA: TGTGCCAGCAGCCAAAAGGGGGCTCGGGGCCAAGAGACCCAGTACTTC
V gene: TRBV7-9
D gene: TRBD1
J gene: TRBJ2-5

CDR3 protein: CASSILSSLAGGDTQYF
CDR3 DNA: TGTGCCAGCAGCATCCTGAGTTCACTAGCGGGAGGAGATACGCAGTATTTT
V gene: TRBV11-1
D gene: TRBD2
J gene: TRBJ2-3

CDR3 protein: CASSFSRPVYGYTF
CDR3 DNA: TGTGCCAGCAGCTTTAGTCGGCCAGTCTATGGCTACACCTTC
V gene: TRBV5-4
D gene: NA
J gene: TRBJ1-2

CDR3 protein: CASSLRDRGNYEQYF
CDR3 DNA: TGTGCCAGCAGTTTGAGGGACAGGGGAAACTACGAGCAGTACTTC
V gene: TRBV27
D gene: TRBD1
J gene: TRBJ2-7

CDR3 protein: CASSFTGTPSYEQYF
CDR3 DNA: TGTGCCAGCAGCTTTACCGGGACACCGTCCTACGAGCAGTACTTC
V gene: TRBV9
D gene: NA
J gene: TRBJ2-7